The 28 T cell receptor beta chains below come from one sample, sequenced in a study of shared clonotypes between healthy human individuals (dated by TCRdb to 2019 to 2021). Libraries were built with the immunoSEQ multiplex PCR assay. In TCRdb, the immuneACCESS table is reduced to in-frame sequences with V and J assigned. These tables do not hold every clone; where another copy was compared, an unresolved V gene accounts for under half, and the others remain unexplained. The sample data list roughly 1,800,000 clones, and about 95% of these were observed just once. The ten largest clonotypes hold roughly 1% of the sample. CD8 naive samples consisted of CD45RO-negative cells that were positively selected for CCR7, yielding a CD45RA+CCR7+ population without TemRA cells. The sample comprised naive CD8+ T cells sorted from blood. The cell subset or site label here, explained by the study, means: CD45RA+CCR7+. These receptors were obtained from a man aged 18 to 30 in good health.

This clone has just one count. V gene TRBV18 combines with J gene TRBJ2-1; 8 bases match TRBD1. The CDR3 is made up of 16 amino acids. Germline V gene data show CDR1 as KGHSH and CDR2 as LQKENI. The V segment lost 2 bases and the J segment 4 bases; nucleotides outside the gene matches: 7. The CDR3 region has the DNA TGTGCCAGCTCACCAGCAGGGGGCGGGGAGTACAATGAGCAGTTCTTC. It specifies CASSPAGGGEYNEQFF.

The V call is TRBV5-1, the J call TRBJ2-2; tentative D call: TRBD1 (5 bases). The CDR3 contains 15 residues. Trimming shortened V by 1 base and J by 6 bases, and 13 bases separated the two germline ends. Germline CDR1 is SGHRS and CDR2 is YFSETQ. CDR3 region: CASSLIQGTAGELFF. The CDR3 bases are TGCGCCAGCAGCTTGATTCAGGGAACGGCCGGGGAGCTGTTTTTT.

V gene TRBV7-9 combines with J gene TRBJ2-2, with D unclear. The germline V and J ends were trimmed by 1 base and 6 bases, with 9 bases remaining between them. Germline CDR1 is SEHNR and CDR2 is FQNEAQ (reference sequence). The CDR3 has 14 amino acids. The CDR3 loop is CASSLDTTAGELFF. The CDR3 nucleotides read TGTGCCAGCAGCTTAGACACGACCGCCGGGGAGCTGTTTTTT.

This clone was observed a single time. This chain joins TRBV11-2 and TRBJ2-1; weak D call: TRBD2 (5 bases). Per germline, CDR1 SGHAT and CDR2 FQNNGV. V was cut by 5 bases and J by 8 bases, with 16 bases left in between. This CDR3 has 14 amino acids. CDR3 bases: TGTGCCAGCAGCCCCGCGTTAGGGAGCGATGAGCAGTTCTTC. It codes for CASSPALGSDEQFF.

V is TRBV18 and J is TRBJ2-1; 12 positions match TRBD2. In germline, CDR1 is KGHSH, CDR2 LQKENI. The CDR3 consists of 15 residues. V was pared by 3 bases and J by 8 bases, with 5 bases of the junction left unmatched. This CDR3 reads CASSPTSGSVYEQFF. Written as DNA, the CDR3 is TGTGCCAGCTCACCGACTAGCGGGAGCGTTTATGAGCAGTTCTTC.

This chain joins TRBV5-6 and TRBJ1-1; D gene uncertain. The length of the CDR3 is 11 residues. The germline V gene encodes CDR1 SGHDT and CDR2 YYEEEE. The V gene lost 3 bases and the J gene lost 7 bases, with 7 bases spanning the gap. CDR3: CASSSTLEAFF. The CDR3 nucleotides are TGTGCCAGCAGCTCCACCCTTGAAGCTTTCTTT.

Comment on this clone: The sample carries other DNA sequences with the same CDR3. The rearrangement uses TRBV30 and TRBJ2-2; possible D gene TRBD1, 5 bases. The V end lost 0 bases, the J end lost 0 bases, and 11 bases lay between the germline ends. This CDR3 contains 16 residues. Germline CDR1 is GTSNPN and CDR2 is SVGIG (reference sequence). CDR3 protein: CAWSVGAVANTGELFF. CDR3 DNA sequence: TGTGCCTGGAGTGTTGGGGCAGTCGCGAACACCGGGGAGCTGTTTTTT.

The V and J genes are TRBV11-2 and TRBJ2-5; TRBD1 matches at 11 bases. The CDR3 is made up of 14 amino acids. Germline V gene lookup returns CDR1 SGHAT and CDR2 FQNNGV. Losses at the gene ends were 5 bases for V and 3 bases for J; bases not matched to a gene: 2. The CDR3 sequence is CASSRDRGEETQYF. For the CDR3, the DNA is TGTGCCAGCAGCCGGGACAGGGGGGAAGAGACCCAGTACTTC.

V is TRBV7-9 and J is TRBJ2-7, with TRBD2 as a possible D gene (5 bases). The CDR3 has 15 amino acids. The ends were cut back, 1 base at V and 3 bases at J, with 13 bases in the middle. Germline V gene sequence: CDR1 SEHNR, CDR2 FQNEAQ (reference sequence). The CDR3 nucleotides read TGTGCCAGCAGCTTAGGTCAGGAGGTAGTCTACGAGCAGTACTTC. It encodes CASSLGQEVVYEQYF.

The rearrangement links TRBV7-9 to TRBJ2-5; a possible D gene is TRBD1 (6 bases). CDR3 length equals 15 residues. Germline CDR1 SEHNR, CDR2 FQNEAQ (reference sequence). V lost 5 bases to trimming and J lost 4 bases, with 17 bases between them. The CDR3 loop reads CASSGSKGQSETQYF. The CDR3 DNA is TGTGCCAGCAGCGGCTCGAAAGGACAGTCAGAGACCCAGTACTTC. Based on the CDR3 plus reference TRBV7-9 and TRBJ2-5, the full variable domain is DTGVSQNPRHKITKRGQNVTFRCDPISEHNRLYWYRQTLGQGPEFLTYFQNEAQLEKSRLLSDRFSAERPKGSFSTLEIQRTEQGDSAMYLCASSGSKGQSETQYFGPGTRLLVL.

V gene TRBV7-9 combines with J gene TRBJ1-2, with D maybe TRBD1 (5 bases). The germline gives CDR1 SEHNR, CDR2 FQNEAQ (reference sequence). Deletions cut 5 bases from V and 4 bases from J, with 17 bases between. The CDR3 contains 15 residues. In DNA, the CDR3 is TGTGCCAGCAGCCCCCCGGTGAGGGACGGCTATGGCTACACCTTC. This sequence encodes CASSPPVRDGYGYTF.

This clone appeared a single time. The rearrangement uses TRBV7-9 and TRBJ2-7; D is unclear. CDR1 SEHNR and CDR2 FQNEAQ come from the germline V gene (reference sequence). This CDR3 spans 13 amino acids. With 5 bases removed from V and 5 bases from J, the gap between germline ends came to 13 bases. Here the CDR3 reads CASSPPGGDEQYF. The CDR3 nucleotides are TGTGCCAGCAGCCCCCCGGGTGGAGACGAGCAGTACTTC.

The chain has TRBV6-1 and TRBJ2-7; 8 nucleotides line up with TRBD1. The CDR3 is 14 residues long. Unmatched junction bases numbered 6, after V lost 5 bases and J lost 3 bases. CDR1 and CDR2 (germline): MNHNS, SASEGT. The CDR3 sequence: CASSLGTGGYEQYF. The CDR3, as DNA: TGTGCCAGCAGTCTCGGAACAGGGGGCTACGAGCAGTACTTC.

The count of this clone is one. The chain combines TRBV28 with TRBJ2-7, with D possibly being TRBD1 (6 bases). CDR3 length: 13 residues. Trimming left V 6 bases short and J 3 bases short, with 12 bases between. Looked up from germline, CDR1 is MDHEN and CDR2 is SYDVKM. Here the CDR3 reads CASRRGLHYEQYF. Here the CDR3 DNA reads TGTGCCAGCAGGAGGGGGTTGCACTACGAGCAGTACTTC.

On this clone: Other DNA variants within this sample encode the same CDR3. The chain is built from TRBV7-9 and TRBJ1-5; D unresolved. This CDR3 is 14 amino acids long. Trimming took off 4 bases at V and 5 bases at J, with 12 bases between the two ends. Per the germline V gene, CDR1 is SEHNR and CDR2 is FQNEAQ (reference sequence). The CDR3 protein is CASSSGGTHQPQHF. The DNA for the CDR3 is TGTGCCAGCAGCTCGGGCGGAACCCATCAGCCCCAGCATTTT.

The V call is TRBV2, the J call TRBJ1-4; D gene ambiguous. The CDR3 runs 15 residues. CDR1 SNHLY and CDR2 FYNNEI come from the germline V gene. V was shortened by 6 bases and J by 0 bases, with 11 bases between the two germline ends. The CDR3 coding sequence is TGTGCCAGCAGCCCCGGCGTACCAACTAATGAAAAACTGTTTTTT. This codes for CASSPGVPTNEKLFF. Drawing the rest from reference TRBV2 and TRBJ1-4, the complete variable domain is EPEVTQTPSHQVTQMGQEVILRCVPISNHLYFYWYRQILGQKVEFLVSFYNNEISEKSEIFDDQFSVERPDGSNFTLKIRSTKLEDSAMYFCASSPGVPTNEKLFFGSGTQLSVL.

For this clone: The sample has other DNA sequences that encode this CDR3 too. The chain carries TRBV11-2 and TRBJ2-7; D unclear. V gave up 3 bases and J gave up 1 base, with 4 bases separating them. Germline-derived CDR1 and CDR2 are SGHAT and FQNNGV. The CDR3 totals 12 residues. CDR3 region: CASSLGSYEQYF. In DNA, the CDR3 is TGTGCCAGCAGCTTGGGGTCCTACGAGCAGTACTTC.

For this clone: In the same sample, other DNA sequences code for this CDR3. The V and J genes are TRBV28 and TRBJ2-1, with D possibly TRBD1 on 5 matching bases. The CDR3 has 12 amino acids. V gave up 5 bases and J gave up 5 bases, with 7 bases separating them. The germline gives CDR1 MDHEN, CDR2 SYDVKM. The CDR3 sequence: CASSPRDNEQFF. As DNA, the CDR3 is TGTGCCAGCAGTCCCAGGGACAATGAGCAGTTCTTC.

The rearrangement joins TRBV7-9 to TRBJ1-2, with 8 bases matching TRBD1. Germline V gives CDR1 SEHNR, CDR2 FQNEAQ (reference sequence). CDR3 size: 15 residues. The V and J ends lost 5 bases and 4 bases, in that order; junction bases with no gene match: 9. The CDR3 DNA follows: TGTGCCAGCAGCCCCTCCGGACAGGGTTTCTATGGCTACACCTTC. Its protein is CASSPSGQGFYGYTF.

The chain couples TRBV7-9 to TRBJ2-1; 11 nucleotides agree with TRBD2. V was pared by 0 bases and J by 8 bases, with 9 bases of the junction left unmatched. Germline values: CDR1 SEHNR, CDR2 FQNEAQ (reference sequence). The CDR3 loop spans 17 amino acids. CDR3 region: CASSLARILAGVDEQFF. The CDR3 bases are TGTGCCAGCAGCTTAGCGAGAATACTAGCGGGAGTGGATGAGCAGTTCTTC.

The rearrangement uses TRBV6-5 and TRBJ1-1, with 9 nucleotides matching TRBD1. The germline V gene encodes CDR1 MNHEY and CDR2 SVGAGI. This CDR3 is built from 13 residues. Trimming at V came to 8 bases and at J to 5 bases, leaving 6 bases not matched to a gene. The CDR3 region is CASAGTGITEAFF. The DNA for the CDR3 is TGTGCCAGCGCCGGGACAGGGATAACTGAAGCTTTCTTT.

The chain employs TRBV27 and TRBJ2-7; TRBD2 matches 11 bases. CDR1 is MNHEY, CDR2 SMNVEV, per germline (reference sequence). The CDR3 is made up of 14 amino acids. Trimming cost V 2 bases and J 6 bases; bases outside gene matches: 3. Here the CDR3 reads CASSLLAGGPEQYF. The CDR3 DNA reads TGTGCCAGCAGTTTACTAGCGGGAGGTCCCGAGCAGTACTTC.

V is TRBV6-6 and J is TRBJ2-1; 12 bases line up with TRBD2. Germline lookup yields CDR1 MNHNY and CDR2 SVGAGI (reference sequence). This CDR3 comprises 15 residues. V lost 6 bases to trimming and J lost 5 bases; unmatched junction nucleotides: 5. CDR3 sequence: CASSPLAGGNNEQFF. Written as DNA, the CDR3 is TGTGCCAGCAGCCCACTAGCGGGGGGCAACAATGAGCAGTTCTTC.

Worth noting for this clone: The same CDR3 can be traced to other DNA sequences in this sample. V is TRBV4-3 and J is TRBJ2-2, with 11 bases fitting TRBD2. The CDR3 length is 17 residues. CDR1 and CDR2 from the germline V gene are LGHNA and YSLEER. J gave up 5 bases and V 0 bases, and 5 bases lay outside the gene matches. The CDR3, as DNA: TGCGCCAGCAGCCAAGATCCCGGACTAGCGGGTACCGGGGAGCTGTTTTTT. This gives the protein CASSQDPGLAGTGELFF.

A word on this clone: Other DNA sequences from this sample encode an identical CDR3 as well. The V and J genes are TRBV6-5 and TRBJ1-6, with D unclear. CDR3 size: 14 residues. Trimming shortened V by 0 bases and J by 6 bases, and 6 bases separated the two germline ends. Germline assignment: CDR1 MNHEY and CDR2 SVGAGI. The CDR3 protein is CASSYSGSNSPLHF. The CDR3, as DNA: TGTGCCAGCAGTTACTCAGGGTCTAATTCACCCCTCCACTTT.

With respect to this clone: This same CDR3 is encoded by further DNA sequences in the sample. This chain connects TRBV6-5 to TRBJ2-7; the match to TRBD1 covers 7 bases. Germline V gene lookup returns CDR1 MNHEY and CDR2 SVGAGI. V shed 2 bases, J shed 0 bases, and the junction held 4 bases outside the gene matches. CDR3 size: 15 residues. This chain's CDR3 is CASSYEGASSYEQYF. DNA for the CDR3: TGTGCCAGCAGTTACGAGGGGGCTAGCTCCTACGAGCAGTACTTC.

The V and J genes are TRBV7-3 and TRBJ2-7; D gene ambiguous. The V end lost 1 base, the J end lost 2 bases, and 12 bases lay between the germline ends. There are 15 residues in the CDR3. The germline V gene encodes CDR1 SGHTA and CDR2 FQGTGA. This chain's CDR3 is CASSLRSGQTYEQYF. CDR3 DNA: TGTGCCAGCAGCTTAAGGTCGGGCCAGACCTACGAGCAGTACTTC.

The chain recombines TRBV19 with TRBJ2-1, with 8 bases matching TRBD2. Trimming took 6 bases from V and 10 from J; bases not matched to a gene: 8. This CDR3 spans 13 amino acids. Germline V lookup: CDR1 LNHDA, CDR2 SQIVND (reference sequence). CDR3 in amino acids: CASRDGTSLEQFF. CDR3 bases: TGTGCCAGTAGGGACGGGACTAGTTTGGAGCAGTTCTTC.